This is a list of T cell receptor beta chains from one sample in a study of blood T cell repertoires in COVID-19. Measured with immunoSEQ multiplex PCR; TCRdb has only the in-frame clones, and not every one. The repertoire has approximately 260,000 clones, 80% to 85% of them found once; the top ten carry 12%. Source material: peripheral blood. The receptors stem from a woman aged 60-70 years with active or convalescent COVID-19. Each CDR3 is given with its conserved first and last residue. Clone size appears in some rows only: once, few, many, or a class for an expanded clone.

14,TRBV3-1/TRBV3-2,.,TRBJ1-1,CASSYGQGNTEAFF
16,TRBV9,.,TRBJ1-3,CASSPMDSFSGNTIYF
14,TRBV6-5,.,TRBJ1-1,CASSYFQGQAEAFF
16,TRBV6-1,.,TRBJ2-3,CASSDEGAALTDTQYF
14,TRBV9,.,TRBJ2-2,CASSKGQNTGELFF
13,TRBV7-9,few,TRBJ2-7,CASSSSGAYEQYF
14,TRBV10-2,.,TRBJ1-5,CASRDNRDGQPQHF
16,TRBV18,.,TRBJ1-2,CASSPGEQGRNYGYTF
13,TRBV6-4,.,TRBJ2-1,CASRSSGGNEQFF
14,TRBV27,.,TRBJ1-4,CASSFDSTNEKLFF
12,TRBV5-1,.,TRBJ2-3,CASTPGTSVRYF
16,TRBV4-1,.,TRBJ2-7,CASSQAWGTGAFEQYF
16,TRBV18,.,TRBJ1-1,CASSRTGGDGGTEAFF
16,TRBV2,few,TRBJ2-2,CASSLGTSGIFGELFF
15,TRBV15,.,TRBJ1-1,CATSRDLTGRAEAFF
14,TRBV10-1,.,TRBJ1-1,CASSEATQNTEAFF
14,TRBV19,.,TRBJ2-3,CAVRERGRTDTQYF
12,TRBV13,.,TRBJ2-7,CASSLVGGEQYF
13,TRBV2,.,TRBJ1-2,CASILDRGYGYTF
13,TRBV19,.,TRBJ1-1,CASSMAEDTEAFF
16,TRBV6-5,.,TRBJ2-7,CASSYAGTGPLYEQYF
18,TRBV3-1/TRBV3-2,.,TRBJ2-3,CASSLPGLAGGSTDTQYF
14,TRBV4-2,.,TRBJ1-4,CASSPLGTSEKLFF
15,TRBV3-1/TRBV3-2,.,TRBJ2-7,CASSQDRHRPDEQYF
17,TRBV5-1,.,TRBJ1-2,CASSLRAAGATNYGYTF
16,TRBV7-2,.,TRBJ1-1,CASSPSWTGSGTEAFF
12,TRBV7-2,.,TRBJ2-7,CASSLLTYEQYF
13,TRBV2,.,TRBJ1-1,CVNQGGENTEAFF
12,TRBV6-5,.,TRBJ1-2,CASSTGVYGYTF
15,TRBV3-1/TRBV3-2,.,TRBJ2-7,CASSQFGQGGSEQYF
14,TRBV5-1,.,TRBJ1-2,CASSLGQGFEGYTF
14,TRBV5-6,.,TRBJ1-2,CASSLTGFAYGYTF
15,TRBV11-2,.,TRBJ2-1,CASSLGQGSHNEQFF
16,TRBV18,.,TRBJ1-3,CASSPYGTGPGNTIYF
18,TRBV30,.,TRBJ1-2,CAWSVLRGLKPRLYGYTF
17,TRBV27,.,TRBJ2-3,CASSFSRPGLSTDTQYF
10,TRBV6-5,.,TRBJ2-7,CATGPYEQYF
14,TRBV20-1,few,TRBJ1-1,CSASKAGMDTEAFF
15,TRBV19,.,TRBJ1-2,CASNPDRPTYYGYTF
14,TRBV14,.,TRBJ2-7,CASSQATGGNEQYF
13,TRBV13,.,TRBJ2-2,CASSPPRGGELFF
15,TRBV2,.,TRBJ1-2,CASSETTGAGYGYTF
16,TRBV7-2,.,TRBJ2-1,CASRTLTSGASNEQFF
14,TRBV11-2,.,TRBJ1-6,CASTRTGYNSPLHF
14,TRBV6-6,.,TRBJ2-7,CASSYSSGDHEQYF
13,TRBV27,.,TRBJ2-7,CASGESGTFEQYF
16,TRBV2,.,TRBJ1-4,CASSDYAGQGGEKLFF
14,TRBV19,.,TRBJ1-5,CASLSGQHNQPQHF